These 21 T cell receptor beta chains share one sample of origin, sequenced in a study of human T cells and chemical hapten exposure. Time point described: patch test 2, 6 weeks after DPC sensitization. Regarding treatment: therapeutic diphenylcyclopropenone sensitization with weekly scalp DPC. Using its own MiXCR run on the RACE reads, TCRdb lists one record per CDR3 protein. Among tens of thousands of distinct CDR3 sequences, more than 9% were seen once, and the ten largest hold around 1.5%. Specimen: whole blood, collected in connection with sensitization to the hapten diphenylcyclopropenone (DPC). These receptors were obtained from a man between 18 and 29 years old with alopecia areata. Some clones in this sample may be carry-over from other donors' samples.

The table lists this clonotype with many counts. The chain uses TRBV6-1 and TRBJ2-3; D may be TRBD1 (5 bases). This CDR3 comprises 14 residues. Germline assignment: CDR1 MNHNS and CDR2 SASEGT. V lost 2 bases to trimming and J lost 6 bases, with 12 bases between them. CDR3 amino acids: CASSELQVEDTQYF. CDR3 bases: TGTGCCAGCAGTGAACTACAGGTAGAGGATACGCAGTATTTT.

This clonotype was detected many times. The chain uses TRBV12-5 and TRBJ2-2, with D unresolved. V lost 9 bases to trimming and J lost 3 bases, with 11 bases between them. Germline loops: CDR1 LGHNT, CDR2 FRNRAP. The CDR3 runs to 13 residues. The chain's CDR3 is CASDSRDTGELFF. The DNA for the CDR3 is TGTGCTAGCGATAGTAGGGACACCGGGGAGCTGTTTTTT.

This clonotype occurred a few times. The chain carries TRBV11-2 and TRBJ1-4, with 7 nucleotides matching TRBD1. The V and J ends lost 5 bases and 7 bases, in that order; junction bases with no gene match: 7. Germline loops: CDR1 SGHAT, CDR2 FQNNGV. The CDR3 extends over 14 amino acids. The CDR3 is CASSRGQAGEKLFF. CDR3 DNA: TGTGCCAGCAGCCGCGGACAGGCGGGTGAAAAACTGTTTTTT.

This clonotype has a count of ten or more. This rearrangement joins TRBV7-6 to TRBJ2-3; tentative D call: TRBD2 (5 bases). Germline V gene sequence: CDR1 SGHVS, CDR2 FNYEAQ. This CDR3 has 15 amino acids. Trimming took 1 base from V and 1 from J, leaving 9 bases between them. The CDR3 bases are TGTGCCAGCAGCTTAGTCACCGGGGGCACAGATACGCAGTATTTT. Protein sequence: CASSLVTGGTDTQYF.

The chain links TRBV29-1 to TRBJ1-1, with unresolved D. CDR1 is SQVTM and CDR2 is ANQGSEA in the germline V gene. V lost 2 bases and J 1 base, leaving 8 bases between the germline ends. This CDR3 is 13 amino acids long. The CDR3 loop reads CSVENQRNTEAFF. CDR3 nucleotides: TGCAGCGTTGAAAACCAACGGAACACTGAAGCTTTCTTT.

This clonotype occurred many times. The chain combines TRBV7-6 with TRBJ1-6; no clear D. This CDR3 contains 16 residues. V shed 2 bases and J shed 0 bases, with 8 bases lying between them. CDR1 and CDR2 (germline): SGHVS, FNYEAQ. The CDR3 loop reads CASSLRAPSYNSPLHF. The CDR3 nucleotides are TGTGCCAGCAGCTTACGGGCGCCCTCCTATAATTCACCCCTCCACTTT.

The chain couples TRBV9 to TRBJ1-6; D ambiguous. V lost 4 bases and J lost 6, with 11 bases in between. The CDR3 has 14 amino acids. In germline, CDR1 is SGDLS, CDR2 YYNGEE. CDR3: CASSPEGANSPLHF. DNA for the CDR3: TGTGCCAGCAGCCCTGAGGGAGCTAATTCACCCCTCCACTTT. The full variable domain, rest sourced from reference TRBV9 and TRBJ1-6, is DSGVTQTPKHLITATGQRVTLRCSPRSGDLSVYWYQQSLDQGLQFLIQYYNGEERAKGNILERFSAQQFPDLHSELNLSSLELGDSALYFCASSPEGANSPLHFGNGTRLTVT.

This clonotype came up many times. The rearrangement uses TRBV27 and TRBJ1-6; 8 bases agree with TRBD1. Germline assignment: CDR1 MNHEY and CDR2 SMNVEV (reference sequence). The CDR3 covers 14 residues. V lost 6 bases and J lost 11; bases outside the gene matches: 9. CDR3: CASSPGQGGAPLHF. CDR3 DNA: TGTGCCAGCAGCCCCGGACAGGGCGGCGCACCCCTCCACTTT.

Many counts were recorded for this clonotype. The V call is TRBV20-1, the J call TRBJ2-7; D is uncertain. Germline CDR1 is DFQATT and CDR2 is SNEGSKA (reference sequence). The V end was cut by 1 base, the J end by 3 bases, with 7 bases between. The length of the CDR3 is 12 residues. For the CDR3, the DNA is TGCAGTGCTAGAGGTGTCCTCTACGAGCAGTACTTC. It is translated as CSARGVLYEQYF.

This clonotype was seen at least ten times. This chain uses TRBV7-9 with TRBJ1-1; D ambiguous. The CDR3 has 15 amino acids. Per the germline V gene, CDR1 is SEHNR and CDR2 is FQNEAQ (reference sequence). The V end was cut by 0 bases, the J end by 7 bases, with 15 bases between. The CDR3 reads CASSLARGGQSEAFF. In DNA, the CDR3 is TGTGCCAGCAGCTTAGCGAGAGGAGGTCAAAGTGAAGCTTTCTTT.

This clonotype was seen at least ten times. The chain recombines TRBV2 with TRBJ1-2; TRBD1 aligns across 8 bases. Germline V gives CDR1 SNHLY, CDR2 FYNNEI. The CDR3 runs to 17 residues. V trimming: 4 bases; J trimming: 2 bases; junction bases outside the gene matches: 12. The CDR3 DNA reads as TGTGCCAGCAGTGTTTATTCAGGGGGCAACCAAAACTATGGCTACACCTTC. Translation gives CASSVYSGGNQNYGYTF.

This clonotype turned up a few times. The CDR3 region has the DNA TGTGCCAGCAGCTTAATGGGGGGCCTTGAGCAGTTCTTC. Translating gives CASSLMGGLEQFF. The chain links TRBV7-2 to TRBJ2-1; D tentatively fits TRBD1 or TRBD2 (6 bases each). The V end lost 2 bases, the J end lost 9 bases, and 11 bases lay between the germline ends. The CDR3 is 13 residues long. Looked up from germline, CDR1 is SGHTA and CDR2 is FQGNSA.

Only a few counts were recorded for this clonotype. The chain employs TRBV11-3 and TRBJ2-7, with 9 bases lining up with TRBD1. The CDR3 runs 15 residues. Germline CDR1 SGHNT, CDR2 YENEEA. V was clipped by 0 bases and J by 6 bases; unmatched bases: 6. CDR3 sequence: CASSLDPQGASEQYF. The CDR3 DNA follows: TGTGCCAGCAGCTTAGATCCACAGGGGGCCTCCGAGCAGTACTTC.

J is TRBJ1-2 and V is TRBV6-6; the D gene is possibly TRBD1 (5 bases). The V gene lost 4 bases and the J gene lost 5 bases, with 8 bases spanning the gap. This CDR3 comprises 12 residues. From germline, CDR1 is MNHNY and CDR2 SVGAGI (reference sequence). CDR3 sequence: CASSSDTYGYTF. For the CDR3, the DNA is TGTGCCAGCAGTTCGGACACTTATGGCTACACCTTC.

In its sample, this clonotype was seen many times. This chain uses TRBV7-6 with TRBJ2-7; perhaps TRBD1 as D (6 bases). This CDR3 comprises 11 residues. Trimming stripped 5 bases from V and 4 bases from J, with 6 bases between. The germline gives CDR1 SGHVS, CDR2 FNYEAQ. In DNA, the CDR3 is TGTGCCAGCAGCACAGGGTACGAGCAGTACTTC. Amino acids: CASSTGYEQYF.

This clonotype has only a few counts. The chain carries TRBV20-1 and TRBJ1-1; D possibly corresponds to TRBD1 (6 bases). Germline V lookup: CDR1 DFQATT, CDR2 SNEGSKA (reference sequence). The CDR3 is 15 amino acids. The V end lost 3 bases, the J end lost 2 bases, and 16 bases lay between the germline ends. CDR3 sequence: CSASPEDRLNTEAFF. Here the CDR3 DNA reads TGCAGTGCTAGTCCGGAGGACAGATTAAACACTGAAGCTTTCTTT.

CDR3 loop: CASSGTRSIELFF. In DNA form, the CDR3 reads TGTGCCAGCAGCGGAACACGAAGTATTGAGCTGTTTTTT. The chain recombines TRBV7-2 with TRBJ2-2; D gene unclear. This CDR3 region has 13 residues. Deletions cut 5 bases from V and 11 bases from J, with 15 bases between. Germline assignment: CDR1 SGHTA and CDR2 FQGNSA. Complete variable domain (other parts from reference TRBV7-2 and TRBJ2-2): GAGVSQSPSNKVTEKGKDVELRCDPISGHTALYWYRQSLGQGLEFLIYFQGNSAPDKSGLPSDRFSAERTGGSVSTLTIQRTQQEDSAVYLCASSGTRSIELFFGEGSRLTVL.

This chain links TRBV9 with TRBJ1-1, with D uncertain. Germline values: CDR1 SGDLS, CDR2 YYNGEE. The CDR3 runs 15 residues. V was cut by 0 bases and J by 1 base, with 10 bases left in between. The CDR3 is CASSVDPATNTEAFF. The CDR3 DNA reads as TGTGCCAGCAGCGTAGATCCGGCCACGAACACTGAAGCTTTCTTT.

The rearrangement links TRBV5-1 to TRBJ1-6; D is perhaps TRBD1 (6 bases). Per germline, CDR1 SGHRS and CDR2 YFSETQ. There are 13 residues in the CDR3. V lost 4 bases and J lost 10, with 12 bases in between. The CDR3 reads CASSGGEKSPLHF. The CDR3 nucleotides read TGCGCCAGCAGCGGGGGCGAGAAATCACCCCTCCACTTT.

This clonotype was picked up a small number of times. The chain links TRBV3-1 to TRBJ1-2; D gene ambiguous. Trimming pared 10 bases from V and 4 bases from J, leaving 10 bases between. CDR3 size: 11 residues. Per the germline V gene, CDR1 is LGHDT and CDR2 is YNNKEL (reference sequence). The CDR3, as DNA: TGTGCCACCGGAGGCGGCTATGGCTACACCTTC. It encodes CATGGGYGYTF.

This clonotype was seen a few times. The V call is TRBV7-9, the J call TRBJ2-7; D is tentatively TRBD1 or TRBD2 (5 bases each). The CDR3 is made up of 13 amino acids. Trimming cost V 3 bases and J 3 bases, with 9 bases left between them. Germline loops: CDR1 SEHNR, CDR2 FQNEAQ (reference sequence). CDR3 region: CASSLGEYYEQYV. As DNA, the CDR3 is TGTGCCAGCAGCTTGGGGGAGTACTACGAGCAGTACGTC.